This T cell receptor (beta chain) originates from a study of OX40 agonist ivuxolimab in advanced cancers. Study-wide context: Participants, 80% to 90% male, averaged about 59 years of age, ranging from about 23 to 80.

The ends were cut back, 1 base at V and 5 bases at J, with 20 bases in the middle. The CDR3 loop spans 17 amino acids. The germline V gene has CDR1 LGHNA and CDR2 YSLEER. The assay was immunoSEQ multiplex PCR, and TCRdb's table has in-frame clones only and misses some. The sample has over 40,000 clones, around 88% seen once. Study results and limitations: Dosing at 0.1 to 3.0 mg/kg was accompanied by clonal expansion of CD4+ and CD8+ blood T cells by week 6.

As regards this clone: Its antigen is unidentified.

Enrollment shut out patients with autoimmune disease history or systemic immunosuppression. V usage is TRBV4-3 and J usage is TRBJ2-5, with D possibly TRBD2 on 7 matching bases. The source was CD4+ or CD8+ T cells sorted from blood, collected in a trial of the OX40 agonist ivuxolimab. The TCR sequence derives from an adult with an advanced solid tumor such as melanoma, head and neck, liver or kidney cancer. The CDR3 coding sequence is TGCGCCAGCAGCCAAGCCCCGGGGGGCCCCCCCGGGGAGACCCAGTACTTC. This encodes CASSQAPGGPPGETQYF.